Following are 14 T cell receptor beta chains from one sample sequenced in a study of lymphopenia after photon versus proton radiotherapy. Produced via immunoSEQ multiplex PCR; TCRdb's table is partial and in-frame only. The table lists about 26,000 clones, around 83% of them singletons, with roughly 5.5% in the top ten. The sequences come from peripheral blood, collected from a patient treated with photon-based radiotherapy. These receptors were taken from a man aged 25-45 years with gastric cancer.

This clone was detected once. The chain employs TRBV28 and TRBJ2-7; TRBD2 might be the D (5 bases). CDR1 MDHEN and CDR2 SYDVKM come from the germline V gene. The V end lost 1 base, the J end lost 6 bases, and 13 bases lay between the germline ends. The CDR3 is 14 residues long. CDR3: CASSLLLVGTEQYF. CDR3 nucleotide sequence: TGTGCCAGCAGTTTATTACTAGTTGGAACCGAGCAGTACTTC.

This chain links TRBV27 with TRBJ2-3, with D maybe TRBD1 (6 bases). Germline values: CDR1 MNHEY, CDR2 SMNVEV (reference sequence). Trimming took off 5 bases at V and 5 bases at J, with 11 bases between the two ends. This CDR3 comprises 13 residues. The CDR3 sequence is CASSVQQGDTQYF. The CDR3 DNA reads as TGTGCCAGCAGTGTCCAACAGGGAGATACGCAGTATTTT.

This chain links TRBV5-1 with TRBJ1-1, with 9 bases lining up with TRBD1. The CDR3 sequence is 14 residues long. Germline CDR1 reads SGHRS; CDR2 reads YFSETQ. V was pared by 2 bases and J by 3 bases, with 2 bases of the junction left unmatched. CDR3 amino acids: CASSLQGAYTEAFF. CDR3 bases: TGCGCCAGCAGCTTACAGGGGGCTTACACTGAAGCTTTCTTT.

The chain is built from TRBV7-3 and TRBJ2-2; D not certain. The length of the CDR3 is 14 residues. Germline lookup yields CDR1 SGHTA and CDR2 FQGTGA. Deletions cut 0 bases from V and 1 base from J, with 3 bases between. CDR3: CASSLTWNTGELFF. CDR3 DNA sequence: TGTGCCAGCAGCTTAACTTGGAACACCGGGGAGCTGTTTTTT. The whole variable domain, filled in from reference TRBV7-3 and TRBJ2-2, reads GAGVSQTPSNKVTEKGKYVELRCDPISGHTALYWYRQSLGQGPEFLIYFQGTGAADDSGLPNDRFFAVRPEGSVSTLKIQRTERGDSAVYLCASSLTWNTGELFFGEGSRLTVL.

The CDR3 reads CASSPQGGVGADTQYF. The CDR3 coding sequence is TGTGCCAGCAGCCCCCAGGGAGGGGTGGGAGCGGATACGCAGTATTTT. This rearrangement joins TRBV7-2 to TRBJ2-3; 7 nucleotides align to TRBD2. The CDR3 has 16 residues. CDR1 and CDR2 from the germline V gene are SGHTA and FQGNSA. V dropped 5 bases and J dropped 6; count of bases not matched to a gene: 14.

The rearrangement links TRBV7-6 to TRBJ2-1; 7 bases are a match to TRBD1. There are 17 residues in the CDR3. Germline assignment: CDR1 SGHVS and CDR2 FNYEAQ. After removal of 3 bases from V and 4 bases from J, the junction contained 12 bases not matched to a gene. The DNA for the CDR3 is TGTGCCAGCAGCTTGGGAGCGCTCAGGGGGAAGTACAATGAGCAGTTCTTC. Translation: CASSLGALRGKYNEQFF. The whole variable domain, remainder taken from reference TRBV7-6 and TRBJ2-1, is GAGVSQSPRYKVTKRGQDVALRCDPISGHVSLYWYRQALGQGPEFLTYFNYEAQQDKSGLPNDRFSAERPEGSISTLTIQRTEQRDSAMYRCASSLGALRGKYNEQFFGPGTRLTVL.

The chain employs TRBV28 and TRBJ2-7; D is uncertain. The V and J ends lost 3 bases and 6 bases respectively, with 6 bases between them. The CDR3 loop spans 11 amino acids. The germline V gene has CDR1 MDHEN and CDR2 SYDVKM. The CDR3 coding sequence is TGTGCCAGCAGTTTTTTTGGCGAGCAGTACTTC. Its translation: CASSFFGEQYF.

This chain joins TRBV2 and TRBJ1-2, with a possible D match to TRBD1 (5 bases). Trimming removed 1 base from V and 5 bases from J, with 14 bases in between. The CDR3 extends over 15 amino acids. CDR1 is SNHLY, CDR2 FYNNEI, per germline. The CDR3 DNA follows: TGTGCCAGCAGTGAAGGGCACTCCAAGGGGTATGGCTACACCTTC. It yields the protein CASSEGHSKGYGYTF.

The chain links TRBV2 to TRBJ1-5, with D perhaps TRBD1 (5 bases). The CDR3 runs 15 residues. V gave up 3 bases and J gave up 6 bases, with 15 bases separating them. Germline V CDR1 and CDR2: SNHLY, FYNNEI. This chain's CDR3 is CASSDKAYGGQPQHF. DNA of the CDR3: TGTGCCAGCAGTGATAAGGCGTATGGGGGTCAGCCCCAGCATTTT.

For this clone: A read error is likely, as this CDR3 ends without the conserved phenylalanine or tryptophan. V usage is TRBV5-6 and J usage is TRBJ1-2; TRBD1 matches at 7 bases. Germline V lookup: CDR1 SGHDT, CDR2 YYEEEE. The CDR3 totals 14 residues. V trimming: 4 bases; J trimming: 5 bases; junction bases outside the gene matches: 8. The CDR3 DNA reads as TGTGCCAGCAGCCCGTGGGACAGAAGATATGGCTACACCCTC. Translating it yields CASSPWDRRYGYTL.

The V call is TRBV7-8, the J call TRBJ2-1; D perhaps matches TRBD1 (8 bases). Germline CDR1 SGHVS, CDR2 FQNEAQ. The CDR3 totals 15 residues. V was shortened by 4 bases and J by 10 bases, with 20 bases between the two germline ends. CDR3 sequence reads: CASSSDRVGGLEQFF. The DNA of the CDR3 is TGTGCCAGCAGCTCGGACAGGGTCGGGGGGTTAGAGCAGTTCTTC.

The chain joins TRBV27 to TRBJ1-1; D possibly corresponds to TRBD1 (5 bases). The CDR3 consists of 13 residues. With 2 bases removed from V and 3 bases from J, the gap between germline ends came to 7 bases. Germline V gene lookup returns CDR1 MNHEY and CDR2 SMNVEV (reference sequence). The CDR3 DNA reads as TGTGCCAGCAGTTTAGAAGGGGACACTGAAGCTTTCTTT. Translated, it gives CASSLEGDTEAFF.

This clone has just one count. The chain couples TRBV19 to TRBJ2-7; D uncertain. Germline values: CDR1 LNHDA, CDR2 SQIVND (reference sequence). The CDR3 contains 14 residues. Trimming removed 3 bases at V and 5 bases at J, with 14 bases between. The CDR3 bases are TGTGCCAGTAGTATGACATCTACCCCCCACGAGCAGTACTTC. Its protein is CASSMTSTPHEQYF. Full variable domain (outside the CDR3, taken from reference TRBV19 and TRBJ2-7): DGGITQSPKYLFRKEGQNVTLSCEQNLNHDAMYWYRQDPGQGLRLIYYSQIVNDFQKGDIAEGYSVSREKKESFPLTVTSAQKNPTAFYLCASSMTSTPHEQYFGPGTRLTVT.

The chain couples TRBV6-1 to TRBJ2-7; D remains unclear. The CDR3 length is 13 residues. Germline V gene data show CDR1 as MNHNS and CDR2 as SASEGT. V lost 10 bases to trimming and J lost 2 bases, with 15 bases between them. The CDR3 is CATRYPLTYEQYF. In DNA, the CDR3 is TGTGCCACCAGATATCCACTTACCTACGAGCAGTACTTC.